This TCR beta chain is from a study of cytomegalovirus exposure and HLA in healthy donors. The study, taken as a whole, reports: Despite most TCR sequences being rare, some public TCRs occurred in many donors. The listing of 150 to 200 TCR beta chains classed them as cytomegalovirus-associated. Three chains tied to CMV proved CMV antigen-specific in vitro.

With regard to this clone: What it recognizes is unknown.

From the 120-subject validation cohort, which was separate from the roughly 630-subject first cohort, the donors were drawn. This table comes from immunoSEQ multiplex PCR, and its TCRdb copy is limited to in-frame clones, with some not included. The sample holds under 150,000 clones, roughly 86% seen once. The CDR3 is made up of 13 amino acids. Germline V gives CDR1 SGDLS, CDR2 YYNGEE. Deletions cut 0 bases from V and 4 bases from J, with 7 bases between. This clonotype was obtained from a man aged 18-30 years in good health and CMV-seropositive. The chain has TRBV9 and TRBJ2-5; D remains ambiguous. The sequencing sample was made of PBMCs. The CDR3 protein is CASSVGALETQYF. In DNA, the CDR3 is TGTGCCAGCAGCGTAGGGGCGCTAGAGACCCAGTACTTC.